The T cell receptor (beta chain) under discussion was sequenced for a study of shared clonotypes between healthy human individuals. In the study overall: CD8 memory received one plate per donor, CD8 naive two, CD4 memory three and CD4 naive three. Findings and caveats of the study: Roughly 5.3% of naive CD4 clonotypes were common to a few donors.

Selected positively for CCR7 and CD45RO-negative, naive CD8 cells excluded terminally differentiated effector memory CD45RA+ cells. The assay ran at deep level. Libraries were prepared by immunoSEQ multiplex PCR; TCRdb keeps only in-frame clonotypes and omits some of them. The repertoire has about 2 million clones, about 95% of them found once; the top ten carry around 1.2%. On this clone itself: Its target is not known.

The specimen sequenced was naive CD8+ T cells sorted from blood. This clonotype was sampled from a man aged 18 to 29 in good health.

The CDR3 region has the DNA TGTGCCAGCAGTTCACATTCAGTAGGTTTCTTT. It yields the protein CASSSHSVGFF. The chain uses TRBV6-6 and TRBJ1-1; D remains ambiguous. Per the germline V gene, CDR1 is MNHNY and CDR2 is SVGAGI (reference sequence). Trimming stripped 4 bases from V and 13 bases from J, with 13 bases between. CDR3 size: 11 residues.